What follows are 28 T cell receptor beta chains derived from one specimen sequenced in a study of cytomegalovirus exposure and HLA in healthy donors. The PCR ran on 60 Vbeta and 13 Jbeta primers. This table comes from immunoSEQ multiplex PCR, and its TCRdb copy is limited to in-frame clones, with some not included. The repertoire has 100,000 to 150,000 clones, roughly 70% of them found once; the top ten carry around 4%. Sequencing was performed on PBMCs. The receptors shown here come from a man aged 25-40 years in good health and CMV-seronegative.

The chain is built from TRBV2 and TRBJ2-2, with 10 bases aligning to TRBD1. Germline V gene lookup returns CDR1 SNHLY and CDR2 FYNNEI. Losses at the gene ends were 6 bases for V and 3 bases for J; bases not matched to a gene: 4. This CDR3 region has 15 residues. CDR3 nucleotide sequence: TGTGCCAGCAGGAGGGACAGGGGATACACCGGGGAGCTGTTTTTT. It is translated as CASRRDRGYTGELFF.

The chain links TRBV11-3 to TRBJ2-2, with D possibly being TRBD1 (5 bases). The germline V gene encodes CDR1 SGHNT and CDR2 YENEEA. V dropped 2 bases and J dropped 7 bases, with 11 bases sitting between them. The CDR3 covers 14 residues. CDR3 in DNA: TGTGCCAGCAGCTTAAGCCAGGGTGGCGGGGAGCTGTTTTTT. As protein: CASSLSQGGGELFF. Filled out from reference TRBV11-3 and TRBJ2-2, the complete variable domain reads EAGVVQSPRYKIIEKKQPVAFWCNPISGHNTLYWYLQNLGQGPELLIRYENEEAVDDSQLPKDRFSAERLKGVDSTLKIQPAELGDSAVYLCASSLSQGGGELFFGEGSRLTVL.

This chain links TRBV14 with TRBJ1-1; possible D gene TRBD1, 6 bases. Germline CDR1 SGHDN, CDR2 FVKESK. The CDR3 runs to 13 residues. Trimming removed 6 bases from V and 0 bases from J, with 8 bases in between. CDR3 residues: CASSGQLNTEAFF. The DNA of the CDR3 is TGTGCCAGCAGTGGACAGTTGAACACTGAAGCTTTCTTT.

The V gene is TRBV9, the J gene TRBJ2-2; 9 nucleotides agree with TRBD2. Trimming cost V 6 bases and J 6 bases; bases outside gene matches: 9. Germline V lookup: CDR1 SGDLS, CDR2 YYNGEE. CDR3 size: 15 residues. CDR3 DNA: TGTGCCAGCAACCTGCGGGGGGGCCGCGCCGGGGAGCTGTTTTTT. Translation gives CASNLRGGRAGELFF.

The chain links TRBV5-5 to TRBJ2-1; no firm D call. Trimming shortened V by 6 bases and J by 4 bases, and 14 bases separated the two germline ends. The germline CDR1 and CDR2 sequences are SGHKS and YYEKEE (reference sequence). This CDR3 comprises 14 residues. CDR3 sequence reads: CASKSGTLYNEQFF. CDR3 coding DNA: TGTGCCAGCAAATCAGGAACCCTATACAATGAGCAGTTCTTC. The whole variable domain, filled in from reference TRBV5-5 and TRBJ2-1, reads DAGVTQSPTHLIKTRGQQVTLRCSPISGHKSVSWYQQVLGQGPQFIFQYYEKEERGRGNFPDRFSARQFPNYSSELNVNALLLGDSALYLCASKSGTLYNEQFFGPGTRLTVL.

This clone was picked up one time. V is TRBV6-1 and J is TRBJ2-7, with 8 bases lining up with TRBD1. Losses at the gene ends were 4 bases for V and 6 bases for J; bases not matched to a gene: 8. This CDR3 has 14 amino acids. CDR1 MNHNS and CDR2 SASEGT come from the germline V gene. The CDR3 region is CASSVGTGMREQYF. CDR3 bases: TGTGCCAGCAGTGTCGGGACAGGCATGCGCGAGCAGTACTTC.

This clone has just a few counts. This rearrangement joins TRBV29-1 to TRBJ2-2, with D maybe TRBD2 (5 bases). Germline CDR1 SQVTM, CDR2 ANQGSEA. Between the trimmed V and J ends, which lost 2 bases and 6 bases, there was a span of 19 bases. The CDR3 sequence is 16 residues long. CDR3 amino acids: CSVETPFRTSAGELFF. DNA for the CDR3: TGCAGCGTTGAAACCCCATTTCGGACTTCCGCCGGGGAGCTGTTTTTT.

This clone has just a few counts. The rearrangement uses TRBV25-1 and TRBJ2-1; TRBD2 matches at 7 bases. The ends lost 8 bases at V and 7 bases at J; junction bases unmatched: 14. This CDR3 contains 15 residues. CDR1 and CDR2 (germline): MGHDK, SYGVNS. The CDR3 DNA reads as TGTGCCAGCGCCCCACGGCGGGGGATGATGAATGAGCAGTTCTTC. Its translation is CASAPRRGMMNEQFF.

This chain connects TRBV9 to TRBJ1-2; 9 nucleotides agree with TRBD1. V was pared by 0 bases and J by 8 bases, with 8 bases of the junction left unmatched. CDR1 and CDR2 from the germline V gene are SGDLS and YYNGEE. The CDR3 has 15 amino acids. The CDR3 nucleotides read TGTGCCAGCAGCGTAGATTTTAGGACAGGGGTCGGCTACACCTTC. It is translated as CASSVDFRTGVGYTF.

This clone was found a few times. This rearrangement joins TRBV6-5 to TRBJ2-7; D gene uncertain. The germline gives CDR1 MNHEY, CDR2 SVGAGI. CDR3 length equals 14 residues. V dropped 5 bases and J dropped 1 base, with 12 bases sitting between them. DNA of the CDR3: TGTGCCAGCAGTCACGGCGGCGAATCCTACGAGCAGTACTTC. Translating gives CASSHGGESYEQYF.

The rearrangement links TRBV6-6 to TRBJ1-2; TRBD1 aligns across 11 bases. Looked up from germline, CDR1 is MNHNY and CDR2 is SVGAGI (reference sequence). The CDR3 length is 15 residues. After removal of 2 bases from V and 10 bases from J, the junction contained 9 bases not matched to a gene. This chain's CDR3 is CASSYRTGGADDYTF. Written as DNA, the CDR3 is TGTGCCAGCAGTTACAGGACAGGGGGCGCAGATGACTACACCTTC.

V usage is TRBV7-8 and J usage is TRBJ2-1; 7 nucleotides agree with TRBD2. In germline, CDR1 is SGHVS, CDR2 FQNEAQ. The trim removed 7 bases at V and 10 bases at J, leaving 13 bases unmatched. CDR3 size: 14 residues. The CDR3 DNA is TGTGCCAGCATCGGGACTACGCGTCCTATAGAGCAGTTCTTC. Residues: CASIGTTRPIEQFF.

This clone was found once. The V call is TRBV28, the J call TRBJ1-3, with D maybe TRBD1 (6 bases). Germline V CDR1 and CDR2: MDHEN, SYDVKM. This CDR3 comprises 14 residues. Trimming shortened V by 6 bases and J by 0 bases, and 9 bases separated the two germline ends. The CDR3 sequence is CASSTGSSGNTIYF. The CDR3 DNA sequence: TGTGCCAGCAGCACAGGGAGCTCTGGAAACACCATATATTTT.

This clone was counted once. V and J are TRBV27 and TRBJ2-3; D is uncertain. Germline V gene sequence: CDR1 MNHEY, CDR2 SMNVEV (reference sequence). This CDR3 has 14 amino acids. V lost 2 bases to trimming and J lost 2 bases, with 8 bases between them. The CDR3 here is CASSLAQFTDTQYF. In DNA, the CDR3 is TGTGCCAGCAGTTTAGCACAGTTCACAGATACGCAGTATTTT.

The CDR3 protein is CATSRGGPEQYF. The CDR3 DNA reads as TGTGCCACCAGCAGAGGTGGGCCCGAGCAGTACTTC. The chain employs TRBV15 and TRBJ2-7; D is unclear. Trimming pared 1 base from V and 6 bases from J, leaving 7 bases between. This CDR3 spans 12 amino acids. CDR1 and CDR2 (germline): LNHNV, YYDKDF (reference sequence).

This clone has just a few counts. This sequence joins TRBV7-8 and TRBJ1-2; the D gene is possibly TRBD1 (6 bases). Germline V CDR1 and CDR2: SGHVS, FQNEAQ. This CDR3 comprises 16 residues. The V gene lost 2 bases and the J gene lost 6 bases, with 19 bases spanning the gap. As DNA, the CDR3 is TGTGCCAGCAGCTTACTAAGTACAGGGAGTCGGGATGGCTACACCTTC. It specifies CASSLLSTGSRDGYTF.

The chain couples TRBV4-2 to TRBJ2-1; unclear D gene. The germline gives CDR1 LGHNA, CDR2 YNFKEQ. The CDR3 length is 13 residues. The V gene lost 1 base and the J gene lost 5 bases, with 6 bases spanning the gap. CDR3 residues: CASSQVLDNEQFF. CDR3 DNA: TGTGCCAGCAGCCAAGTTCTAGACAATGAGCAGTTCTTC.

This chain links TRBV2 with TRBJ2-4, with TRBD2 matching 14 bases. CDR3 size: 14 residues. V shed 6 bases, J shed 9 bases, and the junction held 4 bases outside the gene matches. The germline gives CDR1 SNHLY, CDR2 FYNNEI. Here the CDR3 reads CASRRLAGGGIQYF. In DNA, the CDR3 is TGTGCCAGCAGGAGACTAGCGGGGGGGGGCATTCAGTACTTC. The full variable domain, completed using reference TRBV2 and TRBJ2-4, is EPEVTQTPSHQVTQMGQEVILRCVPISNHLYFYWYRQILGQKVEFLVSFYNNEISEKSEIFDDQFSVERPDGSNFTLKIRSTKLEDSAMYFCASRRLAGGGIQYFGAGTRLSVL.

As regards this clone: Mismatch with germline at one junction end may stem from a read error. CDR3 region: CSSSSNDGRSGNTIYF. The CDR3 DNA reads TGTTCCAGCAGCTCTAACGACGGGAGATCGGGAAACACCATATATTTT. V gene TRBV7-9 combines with J gene TRBJ1-3, with D unclear. The CDR3 is 16 amino acids. Germline V gives CDR1 SEHNR, CDR2 FQNEAQ (reference sequence).

This clone was seen just once. The rearrangement links TRBV6-5 to TRBJ2-1; D is unclear. From germline, CDR1 is MNHEY and CDR2 SVGAGI. The CDR3 is 11 residues long. The ends were cut back, 5 bases at V and 10 bases at J, with 9 bases in the middle. The CDR3 spells CASSLKREQFF. As DNA, the CDR3 is TGTGCCAGCAGTCTTAAGAGAGAGCAGTTCTTC.

DNA of the CDR3: TGTGCCAGCAGTCCCATAGACAGGGATCAAGAGACCCAGTACTTC. This codes for CASSPIDRDQETQYF. J is TRBJ2-5 and V is TRBV28, with 7 bases that match TRBD1. From germline, CDR1 is MDHEN and CDR2 SYDVKM. This CDR3 is built from 15 residues. Trimming at V came to 5 bases and at J to 2 bases, leaving 8 bases not matched to a gene.

The chain combines TRBV5-1 with TRBJ1-4; 7 bases match TRBD1. The CDR3 covers 13 residues. V lost 5 bases to trimming and J lost 4 bases; unmatched junction nucleotides: 2. Germline loops: CDR1 SGHRS, CDR2 YFSETQ. The CDR3 reads CASRWDSNEKLFF. As DNA, the CDR3 is TGCGCCAGCAGATGGGACAGTAATGAAAAACTGTTTTTT. The whole variable domain, remainder taken from reference TRBV5-1 and TRBJ1-4, is KAGVTQTPRYLIKTRGQQVTLSCSPISGHRSVSWYQQTPGQGLQFLFEYFSETQRNKGNFPGRFSGRQFSNSRSEMNVSTLELGDSALYLCASRWDSNEKLFFGSGTQLSVL.

The chain couples TRBV2 to TRBJ1-1; TRBD1 is a possible D gene (5 bases). The germline V gene has CDR1 SNHLY and CDR2 FYNNEI. Trimming left V 7 bases short and J 1 base short, with 16 bases between. CDR3 length: 15 residues. The CDR3 here is CASTPLGGKNTEAFF. CDR3 nucleotide sequence: TGTGCCAGCACCCCCTTGGGGGGAAAGAACACTGAAGCTTTCTTT.

This clone was counted only a few times. J is TRBJ2-1 and V is TRBV7-2; 12 bases agree with TRBD2. J was trimmed by 2 bases and V by 3 bases; bases with no gene match: 11. Germline V lookup: CDR1 SGHTA, CDR2 FQGNSA. This CDR3 has 19 amino acids. The CDR3 region is CASSFPVKTSGGPYNEQFF. The CDR3 region has the DNA TGTGCCAGCAGCTTCCCAGTGAAGACTAGCGGGGGACCCTACAATGAGCAGTTCTTC.

The J gene is TRBJ2-3, the V gene TRBV27; 7 bases are a match to TRBD2. The V gene end was trimmed by 1 base and the J gene end by 8 bases; junction bases not matched to a gene: 18. This CDR3 comprises 18 residues. Germline loops: CDR1 MNHEY, CDR2 SMNVEV (reference sequence). The chain's CDR3 is CASSLFGLRGRDLGTQYF. In DNA form, the CDR3 reads TGTGCCAGCAGTTTATTCGGGTTGAGAGGGAGGGACCTGGGTACGCAGTATTTT.

The V gene is TRBV28, the J gene TRBJ2-7; maybe TRBD1 (5 bases). V was trimmed by 6 bases and J by 0 bases, leaving 21 bases between them. From germline, CDR1 is MDHEN and CDR2 SYDVKM. The CDR3 spans 17 residues. The CDR3 region has the DNA TGTGCCAGCAGCCGAAGGGGCAGTGCCACGTTCTCCTACGAGCAGTACTTC. Translating it yields CASSRRGSATFSYEQYF.

V is TRBV28 and J is TRBJ1-2; no firm D call. The germline V and J ends were trimmed by 7 bases and 4 bases, with 19 bases remaining between them. The CDR3 is 15 amino acids. The V gene's germline CDR1 is MDHEN and CDR2 SYDVKM. The CDR3 nucleotides are TGTGCCAGCACCCCCCCAGGCAGAGAGTCCTATGGCTACACCTTC. This sequence encodes CASTPPGRESYGYTF.

The chain has TRBV5-1 and TRBJ2-3; no clear D gene. V shed 2 bases and J shed 0 bases, with 10 bases lying between them. The germline V gene encodes CDR1 SGHRS and CDR2 YFSETQ. This CDR3 spans 15 amino acids. The CDR3 protein is CASSFSRFSTDTQYF. CDR3 DNA sequence: TGCGCCAGCAGCTTTTCCAGGTTTAGCACAGATACGCAGTATTTT.